The 14 T cell receptor beta chains listed next were all sequenced from one sample in a study of cytomegalovirus exposure and HLA in healthy donors (dated by TCRdb to 2016 to 2017). The protocol used for the library was the immunoSEQ multiplex PCR assay. For the multiplex PCR, a mixture combining 60 forward primers for TCR Vbeta segments and 13 reverse primers for TCR Jbeta segments was used. The source is immuneACCESS, and TCRdb retained only in-frame sequences with V and J called. Part of the clones is not carried over; for the studies checked, unresolved V genes explain less than half of this, and the remainder is unexplained. The sample table holds tens of thousands of clones, of which 80% were seen once. The ten largest clones take up 7.3% of the sample. The sequencing sample was made of PBMCs. The receptors were gathered from a man aged 25-45 years in good health and CMV-seronegative.

The chain couples TRBV28 to TRBJ1-2; TRBD1 matches at 8 bases. Germline V gives CDR1 MDHEN, CDR2 SYDVKM. The CDR3 runs to 15 residues. Trimming took 7 bases from V and 0 from J; bases not matched to a gene: 7. CDR3 bases: TGTGCCAGCATTCCCGACAGGGGTGCTAACTATGGCTACACCTTC. This codes for CASIPDRGANYGYTF.

The J gene is TRBJ1-5, the V gene TRBV2; 7 bases agree with TRBD1. Trimming removed 7 bases from V and 1 base from J; junction bases left unmatched: 4. The CDR3 sequence is 14 residues long. The V gene's germline CDR1 is SNHLY and CDR2 FYNNEI. CDR3 loop: CASKGQQSNQPQHF. The CDR3 DNA reads TGTGCCAGCAAGGGACAGCAGAGCAATCAGCCCCAGCATTTT.

The J gene is TRBJ1-1, the V gene TRBV7-2; D call uncertain. This CDR3 is built from 13 residues. Germline loops: CDR1 SGHTA, CDR2 FQGNSA. V lost 7 bases and J 5 bases, leaving 14 bases between the germline ends. CDR3 amino acids: CASTVRVATEAFF. CDR3 coding DNA: TGTGCCAGCACCGTACGGGTCGCGACTGAAGCTTTCTTT. Full variable domain (outside the CDR3, taken from reference TRBV7-2 and TRBJ1-1): GAGVSQSPSNKVTEKGKDVELRCDPISGHTALYWYRQSLGQGLEFLIYFQGNSAPDKSGLPSDRFSAERTGGSVSTLTIQRTQQEDSAVYLCASTVRVATEAFFGQGTRLTVV.

In nucleotides, the CDR3 is TGTGCCAGCCGCGGTACTAGCGGGGGCAACAATGAGCAGTTCTTC. Amino acids: CASRGTSGGNNEQFF. The chain combines TRBV28 with TRBJ2-1; 11 nucleotides agree with TRBD2. Germline V CDR1 and CDR2: MDHEN, SYDVKM. The CDR3 is 15 amino acids. The ends lost 8 bases at V and 5 bases at J; junction bases unmatched: 8.

This clone turned up a few times. The CDR3 DNA reads TGTGCCAGCACAGTTAACACTGAAGCTTTCTTT. It encodes CASTVNTEAFF. This chain connects TRBV2 to TRBJ1-1; D not resolved. V lost 7 bases, J lost 2 bases, and 5 bases lay in between. CDR3 length: 11 amino acids. Germline CDR1 and CDR2: SNHLY and FYNNEI.

The chain couples TRBV10-3 to TRBJ2-3, with 7 positions matching TRBD1. CDR1 ENHRY and CDR2 SYGVKD come from the germline V gene. The CDR3 has 14 residues. V was clipped by 7 bases and J by 2 bases; unmatched bases: 6. The CDR3 sequence: CAITQTGNTDTQYF. CDR3 DNA sequence: TGTGCCATCACCCAGACAGGGAACACAGATACGCAGTATTTT.

The gene calls are TRBV7-3 and TRBJ1-2; D not resolved. V was clipped by 6 bases and J by 8 bases, with 13 bases between them. The CDR3 sequence is 12 residues long. The germline V gene has CDR1 SGHTA and CDR2 FQGTGA. CDR3 protein: CASRVRGEGYTF. Written as DNA, the CDR3 is TGTGCCAGCAGGGTACGAGGCGAGGGCTACACCTTC. The variable domain in full, with the rest retrieved from reference TRBV7-3 and TRBJ1-2, is GAGVSQTPSNKVTEKGKYVELRCDPISGHTALYWYRQSLGQGPEFLIYFQGTGAADDSGLPNDRFFAVRPEGSVSTLKIQRTERGDSAVYLCASRVRGEGYTFGSGTRLTVV.

This chain links TRBV7-9 with TRBJ2-7; 10 positions agree with TRBD1. V was pared by 5 bases and J by 4 bases, with 2 bases of the junction left unmatched. The CDR3 has 13 amino acids. Looked up from germline, CDR1 is SEHNR and CDR2 is FQNEAQ (reference sequence). DNA for the CDR3: TGTGCCAGCAGCCCGGGACAGGGGTACGAGCAGTACTTC. This codes for CASSPGQGYEQYF.

A few counts support this clone. This chain joins TRBV5-1 and TRBJ1-1; D unclear. The CDR3 is made up of 14 amino acids. V shed 2 bases and J shed 1 base, with 9 bases lying between them. Germline V gene sequence: CDR1 SGHRS, CDR2 YFSETQ. The CDR3 DNA reads TGCGCCAGCAGCTTCGGTCTGAAGAACACTGAAGCTTTCTTT. Its protein is CASSFGLKNTEAFF. Filled out from reference TRBV5-1 and TRBJ1-1, the complete variable domain reads KAGVTQTPRYLIKTRGQQVTLSCSPISGHRSVSWYQQTPGQGLQFLFEYFSETQRNKGNFPGRFSGRQFSNSRSEMNVSTLELGDSALYLCASSFGLKNTEAFFGQGTRLTVV.

The gene calls are TRBV7-2 and TRBJ1-1; a weak D match, TRBD1 (5 bases). This CDR3 is 13 amino acids long. Germline assignment: CDR1 SGHTA and CDR2 FQGNSA. Trimming left V 4 bases short and J 1 base short, with 7 bases between. In DNA, the CDR3 is TGTGCCAGCAGCTCTCAGGGGAACACTGAAGCTTTCTTT. It codes for CASSSQGNTEAFF.

The chain is built from TRBV28 and TRBJ1-5; perhaps TRBD1 as D (5 bases). The germline V gene encodes CDR1 MDHEN and CDR2 SYDVKM. V lost 1 base, J lost 3 bases, and 7 bases lay in between. The CDR3 contains 14 residues. The CDR3 DNA reads as TGTGCCAGCAGTTTATTACAGGTCAATCAGCCCCAGCATTTT. Amino acid sequence: CASSLLQVNQPQHF.

This chain connects TRBV2 to TRBJ1-4; no reliable D call. CDR3 length: 11 residues. The V and J ends lost 6 bases and 4 bases respectively, with 3 bases between them. The germline V gene encodes CDR1 SNHLY and CDR2 FYNNEI. CDR3 DNA sequence: TGTGCCAGCAGCCGTAATGAAAAACTGTTTTTT. Translation: CASSRNEKLFF. The full variable domain, rest sourced from reference TRBV2 and TRBJ1-4, is EPEVTQTPSHQVTQMGQEVILRCVPISNHLYFYWYRQILGQKVEFLVSFYNNEISEKSEIFDDQFSVERPDGSNFTLKIRSTKLEDSAMYFCASSRNEKLFFGSGTQLSVL.

V and J are TRBV29-1 and TRBJ1-1; a weak D match, TRBD1 (6 bases). Trimming shortened V by 6 bases and J by 5 bases, and 10 bases separated the two germline ends. The CDR3 runs 11 residues. Germline V gene lookup returns CDR1 SQVTM and CDR2 ANQGSEA. CDR3 bases: TGCAGCGTCCATACAGGGACTGAAGCTTTCTTT. It is translated as CSVHTGTEAFF. The full variable domain, rest sourced from reference TRBV29-1 and TRBJ1-1, is SAVISQKPSRDICQRGTSLTIQCQVDSQVTMMFWYRQQPGQSLTLIATANQGSEATYESGFVIDKFPISRPNLTFSTLTVSNMSPEDSSIYLCSVHTGTEAFFGQGTRLTVV.

This chain connects TRBV5-4 to TRBJ2-7; maybe TRBD1 (5 bases). Trimming took off 2 bases at V and 5 bases at J, with 14 bases between the two ends. Germline CDR1 SGHNT, CDR2 YYREEE (reference sequence). The CDR3 runs to 14 residues. Here the CDR3 DNA reads TGTGCCAGCAGCTTTAGGCAGGGCTTCGACGAGCAGTACTTC. Translated: CASSFRQGFDEQYF.